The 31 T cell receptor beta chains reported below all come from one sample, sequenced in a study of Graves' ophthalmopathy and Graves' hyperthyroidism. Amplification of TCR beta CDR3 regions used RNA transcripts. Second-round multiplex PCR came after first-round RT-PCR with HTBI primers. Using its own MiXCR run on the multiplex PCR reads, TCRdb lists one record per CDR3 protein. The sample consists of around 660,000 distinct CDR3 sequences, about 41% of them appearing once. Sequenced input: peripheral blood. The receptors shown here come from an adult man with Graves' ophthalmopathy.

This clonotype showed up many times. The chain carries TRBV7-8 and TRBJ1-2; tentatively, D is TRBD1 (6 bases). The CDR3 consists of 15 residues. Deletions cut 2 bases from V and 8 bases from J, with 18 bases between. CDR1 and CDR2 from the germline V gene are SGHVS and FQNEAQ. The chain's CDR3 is CASSLRTVGVMGYTF. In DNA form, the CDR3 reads TGTGCCAGCAGCTTAAGGACAGTGGGAGTGATGGGCTACACCTTC.

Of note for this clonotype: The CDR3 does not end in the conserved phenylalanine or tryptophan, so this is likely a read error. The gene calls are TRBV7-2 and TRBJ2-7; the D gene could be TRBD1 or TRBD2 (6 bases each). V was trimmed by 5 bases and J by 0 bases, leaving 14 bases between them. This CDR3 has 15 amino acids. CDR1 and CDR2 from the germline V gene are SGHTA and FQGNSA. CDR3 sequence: CASSPRGGGSYEQYS. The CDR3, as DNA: TGTGCCAGCAGCCCCCGTGGAGGGGGCTCCTACGAGCAGTACTCC.

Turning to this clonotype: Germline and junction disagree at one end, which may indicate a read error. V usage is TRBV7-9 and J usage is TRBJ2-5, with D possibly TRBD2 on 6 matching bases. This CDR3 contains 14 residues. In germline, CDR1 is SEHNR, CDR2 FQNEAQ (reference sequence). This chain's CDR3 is CASSGSVVRETQYF. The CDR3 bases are TGTGCCAGCAGTGGATCGGTGGTCCGGGAGACCCAGTACTTT.

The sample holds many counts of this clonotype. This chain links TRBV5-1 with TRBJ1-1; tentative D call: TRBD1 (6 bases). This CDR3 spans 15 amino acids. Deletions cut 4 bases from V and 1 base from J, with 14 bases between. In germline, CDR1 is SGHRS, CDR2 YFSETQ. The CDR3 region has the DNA TGCGCCAGCAGCGAACAGGGTGAGGGGAACACTGAAGCTTTCTTT. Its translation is CASSEQGEGNTEAFF.

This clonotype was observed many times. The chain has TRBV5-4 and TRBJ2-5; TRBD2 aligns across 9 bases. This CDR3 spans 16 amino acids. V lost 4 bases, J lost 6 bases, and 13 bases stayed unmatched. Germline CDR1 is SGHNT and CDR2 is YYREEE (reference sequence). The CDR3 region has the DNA TGTGCCAGCAGCCTGACTAGCGGATTTCAGCCGCAGACCCAGTACTTC. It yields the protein CASSLTSGFQPQTQYF.

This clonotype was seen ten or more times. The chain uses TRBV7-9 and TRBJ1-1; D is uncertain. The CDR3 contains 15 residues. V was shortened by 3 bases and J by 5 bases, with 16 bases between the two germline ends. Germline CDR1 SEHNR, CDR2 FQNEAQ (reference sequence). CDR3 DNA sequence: TGTGCCAGCAGCTTCGCGGGTTTCGGAGAAACTGAAGCTTTCTTT. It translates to CASSFAGFGETEAFF. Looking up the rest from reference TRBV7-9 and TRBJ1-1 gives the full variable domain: DTGVSQNPRHKITKRGQNVTFRCDPISEHNRLYWYRQTLGQGPEFLTYFQNEAQLEKSRLLSDRFSAERPKGSFSTLEIQRTEQGDSAMYLCASSFAGFGETEAFFGQGTRLTVV.

The CDR3 bases are TGTGCCAGTAGTATGTCCGGGCGGGACAGGGGCCACGAGCAGTACTTC. Translation: CASSMSGRDRGHEQYF. This chain connects TRBV19 to TRBJ2-7, with TRBD1 identical over 10 bases. Germline loops: CDR1 LNHDA, CDR2 SQIVND (reference sequence). This CDR3 comprises 16 residues. V was pared by 3 bases and J by 5 bases, with 10 bases of the junction left unmatched.

CDR3 protein: CSARDVGTGVGPQHF. The CDR3 region has the DNA TGCAGTGCTAGAGATGTTGGGACAGGGGTGGGGCCCCAGCATTTT. This rearrangement joins TRBV20-1 to TRBJ1-5; 10 bases agree with TRBD1. CDR1 DFQATT and CDR2 SNEGSKA come from the germline V gene (reference sequence). After removal of 0 bases from V and 9 bases from J, the junction contained 8 bases not matched to a gene. The CDR3 has 15 amino acids.

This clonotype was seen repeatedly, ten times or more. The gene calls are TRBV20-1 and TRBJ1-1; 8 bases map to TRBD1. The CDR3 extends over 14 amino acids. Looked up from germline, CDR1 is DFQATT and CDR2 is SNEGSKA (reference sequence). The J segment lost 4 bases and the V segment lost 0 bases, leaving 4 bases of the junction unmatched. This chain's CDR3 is CSARDPGTGTEAFF. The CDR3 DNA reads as TGCAGTGCTAGAGATCCAGGGACAGGCACTGAAGCTTTCTTT.

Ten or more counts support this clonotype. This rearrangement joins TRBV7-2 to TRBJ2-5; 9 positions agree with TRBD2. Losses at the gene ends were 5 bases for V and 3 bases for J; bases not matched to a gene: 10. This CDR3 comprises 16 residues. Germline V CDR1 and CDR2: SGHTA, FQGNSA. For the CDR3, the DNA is TGTGCCAGCAGCCAGCGGGGGGACCTGGTAAAAGAGACCCAGTACTTC. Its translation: CASSQRGDLVKETQYF. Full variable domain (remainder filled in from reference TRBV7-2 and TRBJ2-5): GAGVSQSPSNKVTEKGKDVELRCDPISGHTALYWYRQSLGQGLEFLIYFQGNSAPDKSGLPSDRFSAERTGGSVSTLTIQRTQQEDSAVYLCASSQRGDLVKETQYFGPGTRLLVL.

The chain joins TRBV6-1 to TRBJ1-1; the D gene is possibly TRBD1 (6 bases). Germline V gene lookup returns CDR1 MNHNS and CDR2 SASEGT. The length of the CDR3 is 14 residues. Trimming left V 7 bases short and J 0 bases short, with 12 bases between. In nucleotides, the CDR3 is TGTGCCAGCACCCTGACAGGACTGAACACTGAAGCTTTCTTT. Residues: CASTLTGLNTEAFF.

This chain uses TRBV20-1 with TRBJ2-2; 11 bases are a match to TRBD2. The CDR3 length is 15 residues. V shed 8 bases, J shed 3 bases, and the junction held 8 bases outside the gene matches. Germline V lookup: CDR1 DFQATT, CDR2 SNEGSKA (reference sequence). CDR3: CSLAGGSRDTGELFF. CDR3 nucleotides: TGCAGTCTAGCGGGAGGATCGCGGGACACCGGGGAGCTGTTTTTT.

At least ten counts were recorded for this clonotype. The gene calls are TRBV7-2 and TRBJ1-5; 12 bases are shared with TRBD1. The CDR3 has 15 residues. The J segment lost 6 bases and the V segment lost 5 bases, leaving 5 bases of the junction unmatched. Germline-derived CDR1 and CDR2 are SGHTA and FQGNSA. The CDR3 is CASSQGQGAFQPQHF. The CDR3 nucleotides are TGTGCCAGCAGCCAGGGACAGGGGGCCTTTCAGCCCCAGCATTTT.

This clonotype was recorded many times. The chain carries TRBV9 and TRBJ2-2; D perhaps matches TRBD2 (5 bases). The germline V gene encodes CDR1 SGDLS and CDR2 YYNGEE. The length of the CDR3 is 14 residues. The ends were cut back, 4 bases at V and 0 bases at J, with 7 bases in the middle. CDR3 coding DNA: TGTGCCAGCAGCAGGACTTCGAACACCGGGGAGCTGTTTTTT. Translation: CASSRTSNTGELFF. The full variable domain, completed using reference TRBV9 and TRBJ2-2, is DSGVTQTPKHLITATGQRVTLRCSPRSGDLSVYWYQQSLDQGLQFLIQYYNGEERAKGNILERFSAQQFPDLHSELNLSSLELGDSALYFCASSRTSNTGELFFGEGSRLTVL.

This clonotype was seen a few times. CDR3 in amino acids: CASSLDRGPEGGSPLHF. Written as DNA, the CDR3 is TGTGCCAGCTCCCTGGACAGGGGGCCCGAGGGGGGTTCACCCCTCCACTTT. The chain joins TRBV6-5 to TRBJ1-6, with 11 bases lining up with TRBD1. The V and J ends lost 8 bases and 9 bases, in that order; junction bases with no gene match: 15. This CDR3 spans 17 amino acids. In germline, CDR1 is MNHEY, CDR2 SVGAGI.

CDR3: CASSLWAQHF. CDR3 bases: TGTGCCAGCAGCTTATGGGCCCAGCATTTT. The rearrangement links TRBV7-3 to TRBJ1-5, with unresolved D. This CDR3 contains 10 residues. V was clipped by 2 bases and J by 11 bases, with 4 bases between them. Germline lookup yields CDR1 SGHTA and CDR2 FQGTGA.

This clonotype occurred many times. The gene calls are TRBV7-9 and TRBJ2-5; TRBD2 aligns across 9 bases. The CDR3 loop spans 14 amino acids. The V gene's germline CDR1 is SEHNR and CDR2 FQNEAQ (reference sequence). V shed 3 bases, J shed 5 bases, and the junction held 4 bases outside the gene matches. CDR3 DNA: TGTGCCAGCAGCTTCAGCGGGAGGAGGGAGACCCAGTACTTC. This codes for CASSFSGRRETQYF.

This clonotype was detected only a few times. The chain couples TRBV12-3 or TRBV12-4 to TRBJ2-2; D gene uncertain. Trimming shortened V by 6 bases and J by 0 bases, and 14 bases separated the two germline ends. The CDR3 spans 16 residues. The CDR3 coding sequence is TGTGCCAGCAGCATACGTTCGAGTCCGAACACCGGGGAGCTGTTTTTT. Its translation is CASSIRSSPNTGELFF.

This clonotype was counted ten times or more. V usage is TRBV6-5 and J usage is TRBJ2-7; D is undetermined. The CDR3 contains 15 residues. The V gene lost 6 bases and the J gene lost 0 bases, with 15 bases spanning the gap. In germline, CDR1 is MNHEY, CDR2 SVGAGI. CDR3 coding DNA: TGTGCCAGCAGAACTCCTTTAAGGGTCTCCTACGAGCAGTACTTC. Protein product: CASRTPLRVSYEQYF.

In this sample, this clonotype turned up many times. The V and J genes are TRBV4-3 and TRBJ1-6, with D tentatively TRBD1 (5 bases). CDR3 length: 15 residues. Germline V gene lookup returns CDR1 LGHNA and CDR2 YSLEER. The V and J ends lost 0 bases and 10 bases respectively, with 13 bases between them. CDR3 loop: CASSQEPGYRSPLHF. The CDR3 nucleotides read TGCGCCAGCAGCCAAGAACCAGGGTATAGGTCACCCCTCCACTTT.

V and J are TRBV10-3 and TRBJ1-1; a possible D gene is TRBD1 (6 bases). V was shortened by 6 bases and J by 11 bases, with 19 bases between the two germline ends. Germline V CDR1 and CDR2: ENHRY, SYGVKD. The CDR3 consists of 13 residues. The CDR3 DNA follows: TGTGCCATCAGGAACGACAGGCCCTGGTCGGCTTTCTTT. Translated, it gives CAIRNDRPWSAFF.

DNA of the CDR3: TGTGCCAGCAGTGAAGCCCTTGGCCTCACCTACGAGCAGTACTTC. It encodes CASSEALGLTYEQYF. The V gene is TRBV6-1, the J gene TRBJ2-7; D not resolved. With 0 bases removed from V and 2 bases from J, the gap between germline ends came to 11 bases. The CDR3 has 15 amino acids. The germline gives CDR1 MNHNS, CDR2 SASEGT.

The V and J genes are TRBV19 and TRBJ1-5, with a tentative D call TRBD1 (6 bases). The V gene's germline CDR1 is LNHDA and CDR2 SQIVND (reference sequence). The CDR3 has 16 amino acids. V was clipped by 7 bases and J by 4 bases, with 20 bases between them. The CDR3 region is CASTWGAGMRNQPQHF. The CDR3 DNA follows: TGTGCCAGTACCTGGGGGGCAGGGATGCGTAATCAGCCCCAGCATTTT.

The CDR3 DNA follows: TGTGCCAGCTGCCCCCTCCGGGACAGGGCGTACGAGCAGTACTTC. Its protein product is CASCPLRDRAYEQYF. The genes are TRBV11-2 and TRBJ2-7, with 9 bases aligning to TRBD1. The junction had 12 bases not matched to a gene; V was cut back by 8 bases and J by 4 bases. CDR1 is SGHAT and CDR2 is FQNNGV in the germline V gene. This CDR3 spans 15 amino acids.

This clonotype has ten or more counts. CDR3 sequence (DNA): TGTGCCAGTAGGGGGACGCCTGGTCAGCCCCAGCATTTT. Translated, it gives CASRGTPGQPQHF. V and J are TRBV12-3 or TRBV12-4 and TRBJ1-5; D may be TRBD1 (6 bases). The CDR3 contains 13 residues. V was clipped by 9 bases and J by 6 bases, with 15 bases between them.

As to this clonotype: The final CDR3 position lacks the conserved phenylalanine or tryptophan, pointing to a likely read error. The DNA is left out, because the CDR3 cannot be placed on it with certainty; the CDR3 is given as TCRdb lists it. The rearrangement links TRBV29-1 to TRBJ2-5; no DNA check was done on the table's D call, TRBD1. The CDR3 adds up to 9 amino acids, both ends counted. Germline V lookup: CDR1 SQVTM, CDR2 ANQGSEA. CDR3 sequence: CSVTGGGYT.

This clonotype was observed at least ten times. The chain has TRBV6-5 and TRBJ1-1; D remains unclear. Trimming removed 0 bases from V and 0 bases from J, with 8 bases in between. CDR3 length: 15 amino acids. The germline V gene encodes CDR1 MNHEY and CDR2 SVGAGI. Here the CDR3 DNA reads TGTGCCAGCAGTTACTCGTCCAGGCTGAACACTGAAGCTTTCTTT. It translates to CASSYSSRLNTEAFF.

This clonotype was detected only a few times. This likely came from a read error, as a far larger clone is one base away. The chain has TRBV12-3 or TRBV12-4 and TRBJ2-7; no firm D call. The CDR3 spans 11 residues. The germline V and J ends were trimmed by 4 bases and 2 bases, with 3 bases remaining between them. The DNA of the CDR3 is TGTGCCAGCAGTTACACCTACGAGCAGTACTTC. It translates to CASSYTYEQYF.

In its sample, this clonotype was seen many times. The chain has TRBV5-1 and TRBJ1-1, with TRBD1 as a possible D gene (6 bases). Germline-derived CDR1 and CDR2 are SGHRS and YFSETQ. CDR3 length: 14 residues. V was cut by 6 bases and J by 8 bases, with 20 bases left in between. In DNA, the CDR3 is TGCGCCAGCACACCGACAGGTCAGGCAAGCGAAGCTTTCTTT. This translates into CASTPTGQASEAFF.

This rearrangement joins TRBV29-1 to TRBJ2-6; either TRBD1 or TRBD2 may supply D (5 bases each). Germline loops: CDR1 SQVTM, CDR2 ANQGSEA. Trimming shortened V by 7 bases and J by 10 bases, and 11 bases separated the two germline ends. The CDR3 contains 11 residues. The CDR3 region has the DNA TGCAGCGCCGAGGGGACGAACGTCCTGACTTTC. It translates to CSAEGTNVLTF.

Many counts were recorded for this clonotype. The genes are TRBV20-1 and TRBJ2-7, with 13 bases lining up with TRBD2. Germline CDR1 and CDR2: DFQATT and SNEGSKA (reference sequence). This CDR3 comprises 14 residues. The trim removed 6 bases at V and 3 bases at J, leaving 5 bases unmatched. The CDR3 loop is CSASRTSGSYEQYF. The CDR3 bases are TGCAGTGCGTCTAGGACTAGCGGGAGCTACGAGCAGTACTTC.